This T cell receptor beta chain comes out of a study of T-cell reconstitution after alpha-beta-depleted transplantation in children. Study results and limitations: The authors attributed T-cell counts and diversity one year after transplant mostly to newly produced T cells.

Unique molecular identifiers tagged the TCRbeta library. TCRdb passed the PCR reads through MiXCR, listing each CDR3 protein once. The repertoire includes 610,000 or so distinct CDR3 sequences, 25% to 30% of them detected once, and 30% to 45% sits in the top ten. The CDR3 extends over 16 amino acids. V gave up 5 bases and J gave up 5 bases; unmatched junction bases: 13. This clonotype was seen only a few times. Its antigen is not known. Sequenced material: PBMCs, taken before TCRalphabeta/CD19-depleted stem cell transplant. The receptor was derived from a boy less than two years old with Wiskott-Aldrich syndrome, due to receive a stem cell transplant. This chain uses TRBV12-3 or TRBV12-4 with TRBJ2-7; 9 bases align to TRBD2. The CDR3 here is CASSARLLAGWDEQYF. CDR3 in DNA: TGTGCCAGCAGTGCCAGATTACTAGCGGGCTGGGACGAGCAGTACTTC.